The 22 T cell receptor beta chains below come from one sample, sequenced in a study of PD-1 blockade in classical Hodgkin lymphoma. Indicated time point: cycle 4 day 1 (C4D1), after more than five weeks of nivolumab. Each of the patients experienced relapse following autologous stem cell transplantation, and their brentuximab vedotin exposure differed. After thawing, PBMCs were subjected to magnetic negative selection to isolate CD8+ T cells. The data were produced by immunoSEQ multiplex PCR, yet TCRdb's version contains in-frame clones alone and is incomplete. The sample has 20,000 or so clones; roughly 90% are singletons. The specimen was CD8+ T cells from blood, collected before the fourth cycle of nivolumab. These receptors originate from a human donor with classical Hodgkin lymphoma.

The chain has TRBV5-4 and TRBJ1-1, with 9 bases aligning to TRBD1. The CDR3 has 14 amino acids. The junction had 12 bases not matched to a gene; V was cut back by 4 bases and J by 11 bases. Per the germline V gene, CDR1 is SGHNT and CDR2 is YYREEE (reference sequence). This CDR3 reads CASSLLWDREGAFF. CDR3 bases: TGTGCCAGCAGCCTCCTCTGGGACAGGGAAGGGGCTTTCTTT.

CDR3: CASSVGTSSYNEQFF. The CDR3, as DNA: TGTGCCAGCAGCGTAGGGACTAGCTCCTACAATGAGCAGTTCTTC. This chain links TRBV9 with TRBJ2-1, with 7 bases fitting TRBD2. Trimming cost V 0 bases and J 0 bases; bases outside gene matches: 0. The CDR3 has 15 amino acids. Germline-derived CDR1 and CDR2 are SGDLS and YYNGEE.

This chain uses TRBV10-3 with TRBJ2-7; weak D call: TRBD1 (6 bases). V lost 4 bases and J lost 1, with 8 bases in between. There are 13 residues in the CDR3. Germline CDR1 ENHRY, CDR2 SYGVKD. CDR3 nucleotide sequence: TGTGCCATCAGTGGAGACAGGTCCTACGAGCAGTACTTC. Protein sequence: CAISGDRSYEQYF.

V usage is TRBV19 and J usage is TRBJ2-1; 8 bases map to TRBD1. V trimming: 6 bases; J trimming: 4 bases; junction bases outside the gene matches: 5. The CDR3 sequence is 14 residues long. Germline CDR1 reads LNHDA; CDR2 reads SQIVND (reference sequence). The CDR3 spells CASSPGTGYNEQFF. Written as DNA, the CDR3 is TGTGCCAGTAGCCCCGGGACAGGATACAATGAGCAGTTCTTC.

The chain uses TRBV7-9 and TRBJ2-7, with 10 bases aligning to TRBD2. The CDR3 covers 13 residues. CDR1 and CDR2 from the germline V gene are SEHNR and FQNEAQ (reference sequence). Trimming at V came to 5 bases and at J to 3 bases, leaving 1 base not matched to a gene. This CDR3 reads CASSPSGSYEQYF. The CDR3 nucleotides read TGTGCCAGCAGCCCTAGCGGGAGCTACGAGCAGTACTTC.

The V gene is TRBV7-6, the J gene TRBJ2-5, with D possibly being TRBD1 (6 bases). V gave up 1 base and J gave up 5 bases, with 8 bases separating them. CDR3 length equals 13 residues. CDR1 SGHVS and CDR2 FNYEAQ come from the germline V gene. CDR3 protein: CASSLDRDETQYF. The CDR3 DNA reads TGTGCCAGCAGCTTAGACAGGGACGAGACCCAGTACTTC.

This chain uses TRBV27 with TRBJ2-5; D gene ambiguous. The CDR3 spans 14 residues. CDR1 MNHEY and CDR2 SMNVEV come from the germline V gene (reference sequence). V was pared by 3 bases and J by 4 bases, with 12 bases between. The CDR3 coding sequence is TGTGCCAGCAGTTTCGGCCTTCTAAGAGAGACCCAGTACTTC. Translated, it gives CASSFGLLRETQYF.

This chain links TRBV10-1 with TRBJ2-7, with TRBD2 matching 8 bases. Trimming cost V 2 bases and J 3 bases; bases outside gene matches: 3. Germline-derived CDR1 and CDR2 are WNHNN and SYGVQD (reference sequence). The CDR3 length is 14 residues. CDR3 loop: CASSEREGGYEQYF. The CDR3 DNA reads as TGCGCCAGCAGTGAGCGGGAGGGTGGCTACGAGCAGTACTTC.

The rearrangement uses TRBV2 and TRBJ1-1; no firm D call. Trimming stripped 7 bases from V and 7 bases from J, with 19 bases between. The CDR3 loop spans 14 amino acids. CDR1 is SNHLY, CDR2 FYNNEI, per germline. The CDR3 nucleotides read TGTGCCAGCAAATCCGCCTCTGCTGATTTTGAAGCTTTCTTT. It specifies CASKSASADFEAFF.

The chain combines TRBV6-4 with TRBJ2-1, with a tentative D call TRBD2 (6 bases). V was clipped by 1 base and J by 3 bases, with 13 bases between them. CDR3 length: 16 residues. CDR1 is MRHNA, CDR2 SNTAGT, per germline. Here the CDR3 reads CASSDWAGSLYNEQFF. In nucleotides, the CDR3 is TGTGCCAGCAGTGACTGGGCGGGAAGCCTCTACAATGAGCAGTTCTTC.

The CDR3 nucleotides read TGTGCCAGCAACATCGGGACTAGCGGTTACAATGAGCAGTTCTTC. Residues: CASNIGTSGYNEQFF. The chain uses TRBV28 and TRBJ2-1; 11 positions agree with TRBD2. CDR3 length: 15 residues. Germline trimming cut 7 bases from V and 4 bases from J; bases unmatched to any gene: 6. Germline-derived CDR1 and CDR2 are MDHEN and SYDVKM.

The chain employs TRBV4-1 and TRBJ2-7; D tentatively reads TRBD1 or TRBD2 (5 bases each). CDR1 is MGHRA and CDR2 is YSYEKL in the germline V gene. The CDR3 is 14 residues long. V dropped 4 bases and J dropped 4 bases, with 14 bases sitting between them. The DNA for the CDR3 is TGCGCCAGCAGCCGCCGGGGCCCCTCGTACGAGCAGTACTTC. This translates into CASSRRGPSYEQYF.

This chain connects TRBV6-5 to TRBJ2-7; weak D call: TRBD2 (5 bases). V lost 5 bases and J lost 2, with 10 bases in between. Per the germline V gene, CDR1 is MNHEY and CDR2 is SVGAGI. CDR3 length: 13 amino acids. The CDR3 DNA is TGTGCCAGCAGTCATAGCGTTACCTACGAGCAGTACTTC. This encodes CASSHSVTYEQYF.

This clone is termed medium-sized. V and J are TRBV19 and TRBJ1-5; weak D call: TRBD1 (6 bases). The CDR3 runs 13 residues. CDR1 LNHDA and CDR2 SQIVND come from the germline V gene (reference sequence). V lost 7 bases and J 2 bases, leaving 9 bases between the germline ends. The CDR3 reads CASMAGGNQPQHF. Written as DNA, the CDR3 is TGTGCCAGTATGGCAGGGGGCAATCAGCCCCAGCATTTT.

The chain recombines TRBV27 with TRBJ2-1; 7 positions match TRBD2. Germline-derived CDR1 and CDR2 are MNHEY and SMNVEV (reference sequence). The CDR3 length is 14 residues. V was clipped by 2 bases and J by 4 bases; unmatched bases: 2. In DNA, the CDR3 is TGTGCCAGCAGTTTACTAGCGGAGTACAATGAGCAGTTCTTC. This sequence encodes CASSLLAEYNEQFF.

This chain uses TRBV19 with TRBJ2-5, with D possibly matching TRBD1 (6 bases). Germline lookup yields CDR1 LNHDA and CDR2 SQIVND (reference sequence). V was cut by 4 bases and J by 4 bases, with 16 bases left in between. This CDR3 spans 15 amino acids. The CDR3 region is CASSTWTDLGETQYF. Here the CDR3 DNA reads TGTGCCAGTAGTACCTGGACAGATTTGGGAGAGACCCAGTACTTC.

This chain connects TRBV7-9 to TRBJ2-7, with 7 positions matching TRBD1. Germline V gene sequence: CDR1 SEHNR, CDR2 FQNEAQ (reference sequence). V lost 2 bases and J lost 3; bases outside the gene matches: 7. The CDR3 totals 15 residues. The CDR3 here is CASSLIPTGRYEQYF. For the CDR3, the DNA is TGTGCCAGCAGCTTAATACCGACAGGGCGCTACGAGCAGTACTTC.

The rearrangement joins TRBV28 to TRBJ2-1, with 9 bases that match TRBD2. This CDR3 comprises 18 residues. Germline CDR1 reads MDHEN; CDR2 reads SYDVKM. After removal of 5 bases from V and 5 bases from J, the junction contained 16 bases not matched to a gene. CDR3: CASSPLRSRREGDNEQFF. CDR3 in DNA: TGTGCCAGCAGTCCCTTAAGGTCCAGGCGGGAGGGAGACAATGAGCAGTTCTTC.

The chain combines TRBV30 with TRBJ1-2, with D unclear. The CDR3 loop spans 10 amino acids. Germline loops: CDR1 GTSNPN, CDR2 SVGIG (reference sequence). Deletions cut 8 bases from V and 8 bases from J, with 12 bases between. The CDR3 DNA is TGTGCCGGGGAAAGCCTGGGCTACACCTTC. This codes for CAGESLGYTF.

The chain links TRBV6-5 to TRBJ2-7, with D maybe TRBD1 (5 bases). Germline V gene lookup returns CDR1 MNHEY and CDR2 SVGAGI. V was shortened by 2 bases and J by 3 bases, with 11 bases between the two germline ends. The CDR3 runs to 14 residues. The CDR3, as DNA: TGTGCCAGCAGTTACGGCGGCGACAGCTACGAGCAGTACTTC. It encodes CASSYGGDSYEQYF.

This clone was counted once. CDR3 protein: CASSIYQTAVFGELFF. Written as DNA, the CDR3 is TGTGCCAGTAGTATATACCAGACAGCTGTATTCGGGGAGCTGTTTTTT. The gene calls are TRBV19 and TRBJ2-2; TRBD1 is a possible D gene (5 bases). Trimming took off 2 bases at V and 7 bases at J, with 17 bases between the two ends. Per germline, CDR1 LNHDA and CDR2 SQIVND (reference sequence). The CDR3 runs 16 residues.

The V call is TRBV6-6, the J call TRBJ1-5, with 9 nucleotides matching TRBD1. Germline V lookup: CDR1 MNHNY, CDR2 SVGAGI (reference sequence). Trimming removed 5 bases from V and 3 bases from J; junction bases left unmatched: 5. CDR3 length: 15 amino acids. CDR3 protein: CASSIDRGYNQPQHF. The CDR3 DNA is TGTGCCAGCAGTATTGACAGGGGGTACAATCAGCCCCAGCATTTT.